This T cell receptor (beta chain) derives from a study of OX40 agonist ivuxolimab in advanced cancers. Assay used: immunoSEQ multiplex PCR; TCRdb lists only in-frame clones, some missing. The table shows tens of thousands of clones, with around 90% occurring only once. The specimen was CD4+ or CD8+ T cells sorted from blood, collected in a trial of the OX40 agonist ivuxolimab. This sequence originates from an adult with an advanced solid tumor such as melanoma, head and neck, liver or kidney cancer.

CDR3 loop: CAWTPGGAHTYGYTF. In DNA form, the CDR3 reads TGTGCCTGGACCCCCGGGGGGGCGCATACCTATGGCTACACCTTC. The V gene is TRBV30, the J gene TRBJ1-2; possibly TRBD1 for D (6 bases). The V gene's germline CDR1 is GTSNPN and CDR2 SVGIG (reference sequence). Trimming took off 4 bases at V and 4 bases at J, with 19 bases between the two ends. The CDR3 is 15 amino acids.